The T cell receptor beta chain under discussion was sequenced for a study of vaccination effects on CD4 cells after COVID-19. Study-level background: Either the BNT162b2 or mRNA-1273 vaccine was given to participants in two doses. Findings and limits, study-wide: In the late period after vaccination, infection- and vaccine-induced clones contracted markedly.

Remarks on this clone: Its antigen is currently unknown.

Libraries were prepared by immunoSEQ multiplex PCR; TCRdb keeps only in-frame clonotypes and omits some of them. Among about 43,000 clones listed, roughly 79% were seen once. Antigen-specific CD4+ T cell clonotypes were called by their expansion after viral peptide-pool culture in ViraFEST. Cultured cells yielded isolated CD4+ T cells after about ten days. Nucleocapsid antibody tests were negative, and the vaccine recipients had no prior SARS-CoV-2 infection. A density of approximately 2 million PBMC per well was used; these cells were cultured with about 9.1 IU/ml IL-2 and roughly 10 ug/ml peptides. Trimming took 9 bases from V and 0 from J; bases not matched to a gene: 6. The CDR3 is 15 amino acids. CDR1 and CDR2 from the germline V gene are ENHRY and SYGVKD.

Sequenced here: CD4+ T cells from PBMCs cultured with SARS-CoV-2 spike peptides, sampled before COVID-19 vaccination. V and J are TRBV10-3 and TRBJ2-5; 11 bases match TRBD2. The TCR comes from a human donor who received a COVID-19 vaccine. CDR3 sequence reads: CAISKLAGDQETQYF. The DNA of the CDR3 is TGTGCCATTTCCAAACTAGCGGGGGACCAAGAGACCCAGTACTTC.